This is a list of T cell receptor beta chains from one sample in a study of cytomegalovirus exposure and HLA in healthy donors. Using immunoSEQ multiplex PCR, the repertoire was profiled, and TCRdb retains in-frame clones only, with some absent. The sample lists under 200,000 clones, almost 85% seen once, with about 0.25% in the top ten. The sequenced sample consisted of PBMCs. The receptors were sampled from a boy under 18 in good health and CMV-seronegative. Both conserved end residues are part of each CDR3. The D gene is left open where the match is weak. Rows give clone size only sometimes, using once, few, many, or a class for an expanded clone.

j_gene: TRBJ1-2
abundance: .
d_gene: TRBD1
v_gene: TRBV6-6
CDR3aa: CASSTNMGQPGGGYTF
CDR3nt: TGTGCCAGCAGTACTAACATGGGACAGCCTGGTGGTGGCTACACCTTC

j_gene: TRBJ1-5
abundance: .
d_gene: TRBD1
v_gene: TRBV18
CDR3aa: CASSPRDGQGNQPQHF
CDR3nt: TGTGCCAGCTCACCCCGCGACGGACAGGGAAATCAGCCCCAGCATTTT

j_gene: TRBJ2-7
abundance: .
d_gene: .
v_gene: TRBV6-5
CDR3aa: CASSPSTGGYEQYF
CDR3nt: TGTGCCAGCAGCCCGTCGACCGGGGGCTACGAGCAGTACTTC

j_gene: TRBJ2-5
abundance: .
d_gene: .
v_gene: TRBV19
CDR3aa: CASSIGQPQETQYF
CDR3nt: TGTGCCAGTAGTATAGGACAGCCCCAAGAGACCCAGTACTTC

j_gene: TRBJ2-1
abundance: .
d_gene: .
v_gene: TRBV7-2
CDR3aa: CASSLAQGRYNEQFF
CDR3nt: TGTGCCAGCAGCTTAGCGCAAGGGAGGTACAATGAGCAGTTCTTC

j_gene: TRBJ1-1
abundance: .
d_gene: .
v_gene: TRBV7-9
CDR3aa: CASSLGAGEAFF
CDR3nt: TGTGCCAGCAGCTTAGGGGCAGGGGAAGCTTTCTTT

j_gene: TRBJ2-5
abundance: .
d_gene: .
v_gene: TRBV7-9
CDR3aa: CASRLGQTVVLYF
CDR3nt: TGTGCCAGCAGGTTAGGACAGACGGTGGTTCTATACTTC

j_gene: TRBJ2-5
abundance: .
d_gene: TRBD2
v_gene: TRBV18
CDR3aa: CASSPLTSGRETQYF
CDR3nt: TGTGCCAGCTCACCCCTGACTAGCGGGAGAGAGACCCAGTACTTC

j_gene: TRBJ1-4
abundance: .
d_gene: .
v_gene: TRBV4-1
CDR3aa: CASSQEAGNEKLFF
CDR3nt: TGCGCCAGCAGCCAAGAAGCGGGTAATGAAAAACTGTTTTTT

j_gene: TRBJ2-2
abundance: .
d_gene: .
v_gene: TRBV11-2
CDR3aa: CASSPLTGNTGELFF
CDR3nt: TGTGCCAGCAGCCCCCTGACAGGGAACACCGGGGAGCTGTTTTTT

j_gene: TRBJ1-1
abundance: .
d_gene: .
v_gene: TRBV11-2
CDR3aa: CASSQSVGTEAFF
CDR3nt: TGTGCCAGCAGCCAAAGCGTTGGCACTGAAGCTTTCTTT

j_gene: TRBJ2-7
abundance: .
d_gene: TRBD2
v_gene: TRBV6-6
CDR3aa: CASKDSRAGGNYEQYF
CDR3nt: TGTGCCAGCAAGGATAGTCGCGCGGGAGGGAACTACGAGCAGTACTTC

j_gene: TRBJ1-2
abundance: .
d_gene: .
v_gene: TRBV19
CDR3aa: CASTLQGYGYTF
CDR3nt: TGTGCCAGTACCCTCCAGGGCTATGGCTACACCTTC

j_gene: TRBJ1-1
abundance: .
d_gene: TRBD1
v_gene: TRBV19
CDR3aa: CASSSRTGRNTEAFF
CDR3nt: TGTGCCAGTAGTTCGCGGACAGGAAGGAACACTGAAGCTTTCTTT

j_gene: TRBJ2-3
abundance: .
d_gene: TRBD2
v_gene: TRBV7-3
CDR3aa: CASSLRRGGLDTQYF
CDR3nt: TGTGCCAGCAGCTTAAGGCGGGGGGGCCTAGATACGCAGTATTTT

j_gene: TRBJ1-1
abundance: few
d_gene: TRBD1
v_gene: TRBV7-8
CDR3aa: CASSPLTGGQEAFF
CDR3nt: TGTGCCAGCAGCCCCCTGACAGGGGGTCAGGAAGCTTTCTTT

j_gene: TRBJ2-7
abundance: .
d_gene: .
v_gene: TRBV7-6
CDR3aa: CASSYSFSSSYEQYF
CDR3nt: TGTGCCAGCAGCTACAGCTTCTCAAGTTCCTACGAGCAGTACTTC

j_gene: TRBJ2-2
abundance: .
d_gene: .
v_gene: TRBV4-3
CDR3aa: CASSPSGTNTGELFF
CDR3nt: TGCGCCAGCAGCCCTTCCGGGACGAACACCGGGGAGCTGTTTTTT

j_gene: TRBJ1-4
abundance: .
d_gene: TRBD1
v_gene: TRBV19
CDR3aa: CASRPTGTVNEKLFF
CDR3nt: TGTGCCAGTAGACCAACCGGGACAGTTAATGAAAAACTGTTTTTT

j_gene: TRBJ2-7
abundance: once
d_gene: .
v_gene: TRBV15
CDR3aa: CATSRDSSKDTHF
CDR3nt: TGTGCCACCAGCAGAGATTCGAGTAAGGACACCCACTTC

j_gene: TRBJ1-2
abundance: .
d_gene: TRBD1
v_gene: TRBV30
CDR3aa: CAWSDDRVVGYGYTF
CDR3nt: TGTGCCTGGAGTGATGACAGGGTCGTCGGCTATGGCTACACCTTC

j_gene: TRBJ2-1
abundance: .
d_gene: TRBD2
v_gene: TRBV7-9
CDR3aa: CASSEGLAGAGEQFF
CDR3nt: TGTGCCAGCAGCGAGGGACTAGCGGGGGCCGGAGAGCAGTTCTTC

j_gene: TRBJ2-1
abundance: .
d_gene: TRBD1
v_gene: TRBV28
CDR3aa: CASNLPGQGYNEQFF
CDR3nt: TGTGCCAGCAACCTACCGGGACAGGGGTACAATGAGCAGTTCTTC

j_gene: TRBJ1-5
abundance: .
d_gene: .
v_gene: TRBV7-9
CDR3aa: CASSFAVGRVGDQPQHF
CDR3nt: TGTGCCAGCAGCTTCGCAGTAGGCAGGGTAGGCGATCAGCCCCAGCATTTT

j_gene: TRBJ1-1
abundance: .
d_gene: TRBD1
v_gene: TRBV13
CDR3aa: CASSPRVDRAEAFF
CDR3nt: TGTGCCAGCAGTCCCCGGGTGGACAGGGCTGAAGCTTTCTTT

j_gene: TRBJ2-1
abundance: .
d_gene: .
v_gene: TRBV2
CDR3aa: CASTGRYFSYNEQFF
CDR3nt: TGTGCCAGCACGGGTCGTTACTTCTCCTACAATGAGCAGTTCTTC

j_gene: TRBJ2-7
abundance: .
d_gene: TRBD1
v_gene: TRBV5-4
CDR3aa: CASSLGQGNSVQYF
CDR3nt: TGTGCCAGCAGCTTGGGACAGGGAAATTCGGTGCAGTACTTC

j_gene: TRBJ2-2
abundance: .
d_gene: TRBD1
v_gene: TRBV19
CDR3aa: CASSMGQGVSGELFF
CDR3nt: TGTGCCAGTAGTATGGGACAGGGGGTGTCCGGGGAGCTGTTTTTT

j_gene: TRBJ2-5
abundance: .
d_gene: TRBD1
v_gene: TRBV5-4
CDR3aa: CASSLVGTGGGETQYF
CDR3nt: TGTGCCAGCAGCTTGGTGGGGACAGGGGGGGGAGAGACCCAGTACTTC

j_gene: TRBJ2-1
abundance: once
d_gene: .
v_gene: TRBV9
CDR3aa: CASSQNRQEQFF
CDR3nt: TGTGCCAGCAGCCAAAACCGACAGGAGCAGTTCTTC

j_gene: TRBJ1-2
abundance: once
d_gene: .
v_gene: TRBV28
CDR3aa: CASSFPPGTYGYTF
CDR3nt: TGTGCCAGCAGTTTTCCCCCAGGGACTTATGGCTACACCTTC

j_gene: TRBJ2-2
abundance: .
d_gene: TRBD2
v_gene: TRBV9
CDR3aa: CASSVLSGGAGELFF
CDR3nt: TGTGCCAGCAGCGTATTAAGCGGGGGAGCCGGGGAGCTGTTTTTT

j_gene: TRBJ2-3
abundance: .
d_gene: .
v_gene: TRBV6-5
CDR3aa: CASSVTEGRDTQYF
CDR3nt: TGTGCCAGCAGCGTTACAGAGGGCAGAGATACGCAGTATTTT

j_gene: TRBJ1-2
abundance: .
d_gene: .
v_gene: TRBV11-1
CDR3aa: CASSPKIRTADYGYTF
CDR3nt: TGTGCCAGCAGCCCCAAAATAAGGACTGCTGATTATGGCTACACCTTC

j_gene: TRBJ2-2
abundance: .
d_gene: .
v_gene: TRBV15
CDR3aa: CATSRDHRGAVGELFF
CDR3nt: TGTGCCACCAGCAGAGATCATCGGGGGGCGGTCGGGGAGCTGTTTTTT

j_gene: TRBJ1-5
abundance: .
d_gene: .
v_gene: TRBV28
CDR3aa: CASSFRVRNQPQHF
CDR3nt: TGTGCCAGCAGTTTCAGGGTGAGGAATCAGCCCCAGCATTTT

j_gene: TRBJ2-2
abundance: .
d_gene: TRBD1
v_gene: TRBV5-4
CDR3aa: CASSLQGANTGELFF
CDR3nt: TGTGCCAGCAGCTTACAGGGGGCCAACACCGGGGAGCTGTTTTTT

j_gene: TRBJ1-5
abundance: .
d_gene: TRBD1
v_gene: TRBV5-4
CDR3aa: CASSYRTGASNQPQHF
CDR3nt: TGTGCCAGCAGCTACCGGACAGGGGCAAGCAATCAGCCCCAGCATTTT

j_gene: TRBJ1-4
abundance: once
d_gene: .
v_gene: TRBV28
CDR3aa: CASRLYHQGGNEKLFF
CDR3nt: TGTGCCAGCAGGCTTTACCATCAGGGAGGTAATGAAAAACTGTTTTTT

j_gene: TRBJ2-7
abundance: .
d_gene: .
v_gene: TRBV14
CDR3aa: CASSQDVSAYEQYF
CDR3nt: TGTGCCAGCAGCCAAGACGTCTCGGCCTACGAGCAGTACTTC

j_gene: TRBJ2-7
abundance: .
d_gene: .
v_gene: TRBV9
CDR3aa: CASSVEGRAEQYF
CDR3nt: TGTGCCAGCAGCGTGGAGGGGCGGGCCGAGCAGTACTTC

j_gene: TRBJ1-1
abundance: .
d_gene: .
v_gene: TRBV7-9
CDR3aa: CSSSLAAGVNTEAFF
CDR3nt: TGTTCCAGCAGCTTAGCTGCCGGGGTGAACACTGAAGCTTTCTTT

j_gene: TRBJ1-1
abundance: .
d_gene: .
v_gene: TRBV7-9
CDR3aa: CASSLEVGVVNTEAFF
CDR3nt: TGTGCCAGCAGCTTAGAAGTAGGGGTTGTGAACACTGAAGCTTTCTTT

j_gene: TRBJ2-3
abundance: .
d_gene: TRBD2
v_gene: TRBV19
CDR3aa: CASSPSGGLGTDTQYF
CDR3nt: TGTGCCAGTAGCCCTAGCGGGGGACTTGGCACAGATACGCAGTATTTT

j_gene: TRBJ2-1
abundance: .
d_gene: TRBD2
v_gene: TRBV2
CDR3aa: CASSKIAGYNEQFF
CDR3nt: TGTGCCAGCAGTAAAATAGCGGGGTACAATGAGCAGTTCTTC

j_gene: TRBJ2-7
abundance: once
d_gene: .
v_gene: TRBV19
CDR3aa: CASSLSVSYEQYF
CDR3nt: TGTGCCAGTAGTCTTTCGGTATCATACGAGCAGTACTTC

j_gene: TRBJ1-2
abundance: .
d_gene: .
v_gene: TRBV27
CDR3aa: CASSSQGQRAGYTF
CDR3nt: TGTGCCAGCAGTTCCCAAGGACAGAGGGCGGGCTACACCTTC

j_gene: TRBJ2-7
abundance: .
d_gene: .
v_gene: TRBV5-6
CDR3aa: CASGPGSEQYF
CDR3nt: TGTGCCAGTGGGCCGGGGAGCGAGCAGTACTTC

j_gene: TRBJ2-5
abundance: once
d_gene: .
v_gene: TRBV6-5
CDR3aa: CASSYDTRGETQYF
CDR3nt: TGTGCCAGCAGTTACGACACGCGGGGAGAGACCCAGTACTTC

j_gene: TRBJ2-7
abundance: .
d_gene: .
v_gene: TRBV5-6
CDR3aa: CASSYWSYEQYF
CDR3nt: TGTGCCAGCAGCTATTGGAGCTACGAGCAGTACTTC

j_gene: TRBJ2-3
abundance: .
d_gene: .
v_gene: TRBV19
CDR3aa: CASKRRGDTQYF
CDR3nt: TGTGCCAGTAAGCGCCGGGGGGATACGCAGTATTTT

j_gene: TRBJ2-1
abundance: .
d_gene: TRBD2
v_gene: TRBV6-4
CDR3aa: CASRVTGLAGNEQFF
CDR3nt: TGTGCCAGCCGGGTAACGGGACTAGCGGGCAATGAGCAGTTCTTC

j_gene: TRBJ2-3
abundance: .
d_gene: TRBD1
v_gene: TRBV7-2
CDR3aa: CASSLARGPTDTQYF
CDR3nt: TGTGCCAGCAGCTTAGCCAGGGGGCCTACAGATACGCAGTATTTT

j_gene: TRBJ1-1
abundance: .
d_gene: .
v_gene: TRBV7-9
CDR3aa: CASSLAPGTEAFF
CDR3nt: TGTGCCAGCAGCTTAGCACCAGGAACCGAAGCTTTCTTT

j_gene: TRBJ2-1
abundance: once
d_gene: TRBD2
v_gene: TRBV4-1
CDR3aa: CASSVAGGSSYNEQFF
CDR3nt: TGCGCCAGCAGTGTGGCGGGAGGGAGCTCCTACAATGAGCAGTTCTTC

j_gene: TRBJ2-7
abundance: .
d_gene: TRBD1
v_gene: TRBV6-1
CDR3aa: CASRKRDRGSDEQYF
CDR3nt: TGTGCCAGCAGGAAGAGGGACAGGGGATCGGACGAGCAGTACTTC

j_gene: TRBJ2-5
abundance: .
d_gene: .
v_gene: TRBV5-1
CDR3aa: CASSDEGRFLGETQYF
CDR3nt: TGCGCCAGCAGCGATGAGGGCAGGTTCCTGGGGGAGACCCAGTACTTC

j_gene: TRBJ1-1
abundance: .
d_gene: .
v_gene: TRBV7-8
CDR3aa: CASSLRQRKDTEAFF
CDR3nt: TGTGCCAGCAGCTTAAGACAGCGCAAGGACACTGAAGCTTTCTTT

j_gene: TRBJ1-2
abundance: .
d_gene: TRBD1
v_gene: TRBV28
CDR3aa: CASILSGTGGAGGYTF
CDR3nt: TGTGCCAGCATCCTTTCCGGGACAGGGGGCGCGGGTGGCTACACCTTC

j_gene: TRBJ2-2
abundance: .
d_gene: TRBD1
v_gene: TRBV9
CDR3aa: CASSDGTGNTGELFF
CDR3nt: TGTGCCAGCAGCGATGGGACAGGGAACACCGGGGAGCTGTTTTTT